This record looks at one TCR beta chain sequence and its context. Its antigen is undetermined. The data were taken from a study of vaccination effects on CD4 cells after COVID-19. Study details: Participants were given two doses of BNT162b2 or mRNA-1273 vaccine. Whole-study findings and limits: Early post-infection timepoints were absent, and convalescent patients were few.

Germline assignment: CDR1 SGHRS and CDR2 YFSETQ. The CDR3 extends over 13 amino acids. V was shortened by 6 bases and J by 5 bases, with 12 bases between the two germline ends. In the ViraFEST assay, antigen-specific CD4+ clonotypes were identified by expansion after peptide-pool stimulation. After less than 11 days in culture, the CD4+ T cells were isolated. Vaccine recipients lacked prior SARS-CoV-2 infection and had negative nucleocapsid antibodies. PBMC cultures contained two million cells per well, 10 IU/ml IL-2 and about 9.7 ug/ml peptides. Replacing half the medium with IL-2 medium was done on days 3 and 7. Sequenced by immunoSEQ multiplex PCR; TCRdb stores in-frame clones only, minus some. The sample has about 55,000 clones; roughly two thirds are singletons.

The sequence came from a human donor who received a COVID-19 vaccine. The sequencing here drew on CD4+ T cells from PBMCs cultured with SARS-CoV-2 spike peptides, taken before COVID-19 vaccination. The rearrangement joins TRBV5-1 to TRBJ2-1; D is unclear. The CDR3 reads CASKSNRDNEQFF. Written as DNA, the CDR3 is TGCGCCAGCAAGTCCAACCGAGACAATGAGCAGTTCTTC. The full variable domain, rest sourced from reference TRBV5-1 and TRBJ2-1, is KAGVTQTPRYLIKTRGQQVTLSCSPISGHRSVSWYQQTPGQGLQFLFEYFSETQRNKGNFPGRFSGRQFSNSRSEMNVSTLELGDSALYLCASKSNRDNEQFFGPGTRLTVL.